The sequence of this TCR beta chain was determined in a study of T cells in Graves' hyperthyroidism and ophthalmopathy. Study conclusions and caveats: Blood samples included most of the expanded thyroid clonotypes exceeding 0.001.

About this clonotype: What it binds is unknown.

In patients aged 18 to 65, hyperthyroidism was newly diagnosed, with duration under 2 months. The germline gives CDR1 SGHTA, CDR2 FQGNSA. Trimming took off 5 bases at V and 10 bases at J, with 15 bases between the two ends. There are 13 residues in the CDR3. Amplified TCR beta CDR3 regions came from RNA transcripts. First-round RT-PCR targeting the TCR CDR3 was performed with the HTBI primer set. Each CDR3 protein gets one entry after TCRdb re-called the multiplex PCR reads with MiXCR. The repertoire includes about 710,000 distinct CDR3 sequences, less than 20% of them detected once, and 8.4% sits in the top ten.

The sequenced sample was blood. The V gene is TRBV7-2, the J gene TRBJ2-1, with TRBD2 as a possible D gene (5 bases). The sequence was obtained from a young man with Graves' hyperthyroidism. The CDR3 region is CASSPSRGYEQFF. The DNA of the CDR3 is TGTGCCAGCAGCCCCAGTAGAGGGTACGAGCAGTTCTTC.